This T cell receptor beta chain was recorded in a study of human T cells and chemical hapten exposure. For the study at large: Sensitization applied 2% DPC to approximately 2 cm by approximately 2 cm of upper inner arm skin. Predominantly women, the patients had alopecia areata, totalis or universalis. The upper back received 0.01% DPC by patch testing, with results read at 6 days.

TCRdb reanalysed the RACE reads using MiXCR and keeps one entry per CDR3 protein. The table has approximately 400,000 distinct CDR3 sequences, approximately 5.1% seen once. This clonotype was seen repeatedly, ten times or more. The junction departs from germline at one end; a sequencing error may be responsible. Germline CDR1 SGHRS, CDR2 YFSETQ. The CDR3 spans 12 residues. Stated time point: patch test 1, 2 weeks after DPC sensitization. Treatment given: therapeutic diphenylcyclopropenone sensitization with weekly scalp DPC. The chain is built from TRBV5-1 and TRBJ2-3, with D uncertain. The origin of this receptor is a woman aged 45-59 years with alopecia areata. Some clones in this sample may be carry-over from other donors' samples. The specimen comprised whole blood, sampled in connection with sensitization to the hapten diphenylcyclopropenone (DPC). CDR3 loop: CASSLAGDTQYF. Written as DNA, the CDR3 is TGTGCCAGCAGCTTGGCCGGGGATACGCAGTATTTT.